This T cell receptor beta chain was retrieved from a study of T cell responses to AZD1222 COVID-19 vaccine. Regarding the study as a whole: Regions 160-218 and 743-854 held dominance among vaccine-associated CD4 TCRs, which spanned spike. Baseline seropositives among AZD1222 recipients totaled only five or six.

Details on this clone: No antigen is known for it.

The CDR3 sequence is 13 residues long. With 0 bases removed from V and 5 bases from J, the gap between germline ends came to 8 bases. Generated by immunoSEQ multiplex PCR, the TCRdb table keeps only in-frame clones and is missing some. The data show under 150,000 clones, with roughly 93% seen just once and under 3.5% held by the top ten. The receptor comes from an adult in good health. The gene calls are TRBV12-3 or TRBV12-4 and TRBJ2-7, with D uncertain. The sequencing here drew on peripheral blood, taken on day 0 of AZD1222 vaccination. CDR3: CASSLAGVDEQYF. The CDR3 nucleotides read TGTGCCAGCAGTTTAGCGGGTGTCGACGAGCAGTACTTC.